This T cell receptor (beta chain) was obtained from a study of PD-1 blockade in classical Hodgkin lymphoma. Study background: Patients had nivolumab dosed at 3 mg/kg, delivered intravenously every 2 weeks. Whole-study results and caveats: Nivolumab starters within 1 year of ASCT were excluded. TCR diversity at baseline was reported to be reduced in newly diagnosed patients relative to healthy donors. Only CD4+ TCR diversity, not CD8+, had risen significantly by C4D1.

Comments on this clone: Antigen specificity is unknown.

The method was immunoSEQ multiplex PCR; TCRdb's version includes in-frame clones alone and lacks a portion of them. This sample has around 25,000 clones, with approximately 77% found just once. Stated time point: cycle 4 day 1 (C4D1), after less than 7 weeks of nivolumab. Every patient had relapsed following autologous stem cell transplantation, and cohorts differed in brentuximab vedotin exposure. This CDR3 has 15 residues. V trimming: 7 bases; J trimming: 0 bases; junction bases outside the gene matches: 7. CDR1 and CDR2 from the germline V gene are SQVTM and ANQGSEA. The TCR comes from a human donor with classical Hodgkin lymphoma. Here the sequenced sample was peripheral blood mononuclear cells (PBMCs), taken before the fourth cycle of nivolumab. This chain uses TRBV29-1 with TRBJ2-3; 10 bases agree with TRBD2. This CDR3 reads CSARLAGASTDTQYF. The CDR3 region has the DNA TGCAGCGCGAGGCTAGCGGGGGCTAGCACAGATACGCAGTATTTT.